The clone carrying this TCR beta chain has only one observation. Its antigen remains unknown. This record belongs to a study of T cells in localized non-small cell lung cancer. Study results and caveats: Sequencing, confined to only one tumor region, leaves heterogeneity possible. A denser population of T cells in blood accompanied longer overall survival. It was uninvolved adjacent lung that showed the highest T cell clonality, exceeding tumor. Of the top 100 tumor clones, median around 50 were in adjacent lung, 25 to 35 among its top 100.

Assay used: immunoSEQ multiplex PCR; TCRdb lists only in-frame clones, some missing. This table has about 52,000 clones, around 87% appearing once. Germline trimming cut 5 bases from V and 4 bases from J; bases unmatched to any gene: 6. Germline V gives CDR1 SGHAT, CDR2 FQDESV (reference sequence). CDR3 length: 15 amino acids. The source is a female donor with stage II lung adenocarcinoma. The chain joins TRBV11-1 to TRBJ2-3; 10 bases map to TRBD2. The sequenced sample was PBMCs, obtained before any cancer treatment. CDR3: CASSLLAGFSDTQYF. CDR3 sequence (DNA): TGTGCCAGCAGCCTACTAGCGGGGTTCTCAGATACGCAGTATTTT.